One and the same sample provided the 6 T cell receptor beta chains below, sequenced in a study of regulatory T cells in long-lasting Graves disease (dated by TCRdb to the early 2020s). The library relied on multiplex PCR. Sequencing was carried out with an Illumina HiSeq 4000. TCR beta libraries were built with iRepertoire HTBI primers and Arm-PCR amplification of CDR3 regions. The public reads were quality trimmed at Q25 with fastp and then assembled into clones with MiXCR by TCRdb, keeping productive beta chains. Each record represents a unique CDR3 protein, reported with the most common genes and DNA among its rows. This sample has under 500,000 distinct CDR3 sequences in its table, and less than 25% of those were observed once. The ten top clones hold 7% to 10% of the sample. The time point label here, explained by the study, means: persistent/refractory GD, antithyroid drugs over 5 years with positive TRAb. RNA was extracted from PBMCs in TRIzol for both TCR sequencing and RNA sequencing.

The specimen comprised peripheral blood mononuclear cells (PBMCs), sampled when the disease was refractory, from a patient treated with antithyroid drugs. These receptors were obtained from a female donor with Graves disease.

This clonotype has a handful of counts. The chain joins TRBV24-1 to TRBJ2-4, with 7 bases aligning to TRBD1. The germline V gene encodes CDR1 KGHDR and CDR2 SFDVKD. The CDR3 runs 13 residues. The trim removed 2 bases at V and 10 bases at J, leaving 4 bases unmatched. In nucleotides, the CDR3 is TGTGCCACCAGTGATTGGGACAGAAGTATTCAGTACTTC. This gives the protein CATSDWDRSIQYF.

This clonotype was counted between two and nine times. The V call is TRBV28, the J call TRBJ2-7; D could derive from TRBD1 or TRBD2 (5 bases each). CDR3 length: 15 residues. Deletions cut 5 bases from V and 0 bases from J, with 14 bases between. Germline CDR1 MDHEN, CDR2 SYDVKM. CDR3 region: CASSEGDHSSYEQYF. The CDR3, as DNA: TGTGCCAGCAGTGAAGGGGACCATTCCTCCTACGAGCAGTACTTC.

DNA of the CDR3: TGTGCCATCAGCGACAGCCAGACATTGAACACTGAAGCTTTCTTT. Its protein product is CAISDSQTLNTEAFF. The rearrangement links TRBV10-3 to TRBJ1-1; TRBD1 might be the D (5 bases). Germline-derived CDR1 and CDR2 are ENHRY and SYGVKD. V lost 6 bases, J lost 0 bases, and 14 bases lay in between. CDR3 length: 15 amino acids.

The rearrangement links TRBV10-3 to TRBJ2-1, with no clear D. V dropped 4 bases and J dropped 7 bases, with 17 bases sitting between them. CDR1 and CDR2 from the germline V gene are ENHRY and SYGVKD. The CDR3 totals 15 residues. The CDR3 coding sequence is TGTGCCATCAGTGGTAAGGGAAGGGTTGGGAATGAGCAGTTCTTC. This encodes CAISGKGRVGNEQFF.

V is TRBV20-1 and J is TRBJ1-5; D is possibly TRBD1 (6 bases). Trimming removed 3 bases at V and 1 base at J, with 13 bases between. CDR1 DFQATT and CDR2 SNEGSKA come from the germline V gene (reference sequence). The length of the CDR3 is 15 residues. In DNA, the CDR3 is TGCAGTGCTAGTTCCTTGAGGGGGAGCAATCAGCCCCAGCATTTT. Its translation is CSASSLRGSNQPQHF.

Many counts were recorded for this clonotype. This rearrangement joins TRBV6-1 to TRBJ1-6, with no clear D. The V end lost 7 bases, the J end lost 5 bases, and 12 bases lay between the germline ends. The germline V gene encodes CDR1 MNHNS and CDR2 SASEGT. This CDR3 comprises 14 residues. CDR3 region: CASMSQPHNSPLHF. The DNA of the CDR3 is TGTGCCAGCATGAGTCAGCCGCATAATTCACCCCTCCACTTT.